This TCR beta chain was recovered during a study of cytomegalovirus exposure and HLA in healthy donors. Primers included in the PCR were 60 Vbeta and 13 Jbeta primers. The protocol was immunoSEQ multiplex PCR, while the TCRdb copy is restricted to in-frame clones and leaves out a portion. Of more than 90,000 clones listed, about three quarters are singletons. As concerns this clone: Antigen specificity is unknown.

Whole-study results and caveats: In vitro testing confirmed a few CMV-associated chains as specific for CMV antigens. In a later analysis, several top co-occurrence clusters appeared linked to parvovirus B19, influenza, CMV and Epstein-Barr virus. While the bulk of TCR sequences proved rare, some public TCRs turned up in many donors.

The J segment lost 6 bases and the V segment lost 0 bases, leaving 5 bases of the junction unmatched. Germline loops: CDR1 SGHRS, CDR2 YFSETQ. CDR3 length: 15 amino acids. The chain has TRBV5-1 and TRBJ2-1; 8 bases line up with TRBD1. The clonotype originates from a human donor in good health. Material for sequencing was PBMCs. The CDR3 bases are TGCGCCAGCAGCTTGGAAGGACAGGGCTCCAATGAGCAGTTCTTC. Protein product: CASSLEGQGSNEQFF.